This TCR beta chain was profiled in a study of Tregs in tolerant kidney transplant recipients. Generated by immunoSEQ multiplex PCR, the TCRdb table keeps only in-frame clones and is missing some. The data contain tens of thousands of clones, approximately 94% of them singletons. Germline loops: CDR1 MGHRA, CDR2 YSYEKL. With 1 base removed from V and 1 base from J, the gap between germline ends came to 8 bases. The CDR3 is 15 residues long. The sample consisted of CD8+ T cells from blood. The clonotype comes from a human donor in good health. This chain links TRBV4-1 with TRBJ1-5; D is possibly TRBD1 (6 bases). Here the CDR3 reads CASSQGTASNQPQHF. In DNA form, the CDR3 reads TGCGCCAGCAGCCAAGGGACAGCCAGCAATCAGCCCCAGCATTTT.